These T cell receptor beta chains were read from a single sample in a study of T cell responses to AZD1222 COVID-19 vaccine. Some clones are missing from TCRdb's copy, which holds only in-frame ones; the method was immunoSEQ multiplex PCR. The sample comprises 130,000 to 150,000 clones, around 93% of which are singletons, and around 3.8% rests with the top ten. Sample: peripheral blood, taken 28 days after the second AZD1222 dose. The source of these receptors is an adult who received the AZD1222 COVID-19 vaccine. CDR3s include the opening cysteine and the closing phenylalanine or tryptophan. A D gene is named only where the DNA matches it firmly. The size of a clone is reported for some rows only, either as once, few or many, or as a class for expanded clones.

>TRBD1|TRBV5-1|-|TRBJ1-2
TGCGCCAGCGGGGACAGGGGAAACTATGGCTACACCTTC
CASGDRGNYGYTF
>TRBD2|TRBV7-8|-|TRBJ2-7
TGTGCCAGCAGCTTAGGCCCGGCTAGCGGCCTCTACGAGCAGTACTTC
CASSLGPASGLYEQYF
>-|TRBV25-1|once|TRBJ1-1
TGTGCCAGCAGTGACCGGTTGGGCACTGAAGCTTTCTTT
CASSDRLGTEAFF
>TRBD1|TRBV11-3|-|TRBJ1-1
TGTGCCAGCAGCCTCGGACAGGGGAGGCTGAACACTGAAGCTTTCTTT
CASSLGQGRLNTEAFF
>TRBD2|TRBV5-8|-|TRBJ2-1
TGTGCCAGCAGCTCCATAGCGGGAGGGAGGGGTGAGCAGTTCTTC
CASSSIAGGRGEQFF
>TRBD2|TRBV27|-|TRBJ2-7
TGTGCCAGCAGTCCCCTCGGACTAGCGGGAGTCGAGCAGTACTTC
CASSPLGLAGVEQYF
>-|TRBV5-1|-|TRBJ1-6
TGCGCCAGCAGCCCCTGGGGAGGGGGCTCCTATAATTCACCCCTCCACTTT
CASSPWGGGSYNSPLHF
>TRBD2|TRBV5-1|-|TRBJ2-7
TGCGCCAGCAGCTTGTGGGCAGGGGGAACTAGCGGGGGCTTCGAGCAGTACTTC
CASSLWAGGTSGGFEQYF
>-|TRBV5-4|-|TRBJ1-2
TGTGCCAGCAGCTTGTGGGGGATGGATGGCTACACCTTC
CASSLWGMDGYTF
>TRBD1|TRBV7-9|-|TRBJ1-5
TGTGCCAGCAGCTTTGGGAGGGGGCGTGACCAGCCCCAGCATTTT
CASSFGRGRDQPQHF
>TRBD1|TRBV25-1|-|TRBJ1-6
TGTGCCAGCAGAAGGACAGGGTATAATTCACCCCTCCACTTT
CASRRTGYNSPLHF
>-|TRBV7-9|-|TRBJ1-2
TGTGCCAGCAGCTTCTCGACAGACCAGAACTATGGCTACACCTTC
CASSFSTDQNYGYTF